Following are 29 T cell receptor beta chains from one sample sequenced in a study of blood T cell repertoires in COVID-19. Repertoires were generated with immunoSEQ multiplex PCR, while TCRdb's copy carries only in-frame clones and drops some. The sample holds fewer than 350,000 clones, over 75% seen once. The source material was PBMCs or T cells enriched from blood (not recorded which). The receptors derive from a woman between 40 and 55 years old who had recovered from COVID-19.

The V and J genes are TRBV19 and TRBJ1-3; 7 bases are a match to TRBD1. In germline, CDR1 is LNHDA, CDR2 SQIVND (reference sequence). There are 14 residues in the CDR3. Unmatched junction bases numbered 3, after V lost 2 bases and J lost 5 bases. This CDR3 reads CASSIRQGRNTIYF. In nucleotides, the CDR3 is TGTGCCAGTAGTATACGACAGGGTCGAAACACCATATATTTT.

This clone was seen only once. The chain links TRBV24-1 to TRBJ1-2; D gene unclear. CDR1 and CDR2 from the germline V gene are KGHDR and SFDVKD. The CDR3 loop spans 13 amino acids. Between the trimmed V and J ends, which lost 4 bases and 8 bases, there was a span of 13 bases. For the CDR3, the DNA is TGTGCCACCAGTGAACACAGCCTCTCCGGCTACACCTTC. Its protein is CATSEHSLSGYTF.

The chain uses TRBV7-8 and TRBJ2-5; the D gene is possibly TRBD1 (6 bases). CDR3 length: 14 amino acids. Per germline, CDR1 SGHVS and CDR2 FQNEAQ. Trimming removed 5 bases at V and 5 bases at J, with 15 bases between. Here the CDR3 reads CASSEQTGLETQYF. Here the CDR3 DNA reads TGTGCCAGCAGCGAGCAAACAGGGTTGGAGACCCAGTACTTC.

Remarks on this clone: Additional DNA sequences in this sample encode the identical CDR3. The chain recombines TRBV27 with TRBJ1-5; D unclear. Germline lookup yields CDR1 MNHEY and CDR2 SMNVEV (reference sequence). This CDR3 is 14 amino acids long. Deletions cut 3 bases from V and 0 bases from J, with 6 bases between. CDR3 sequence (DNA): TGTGCCAGCAGTTTGGGCCGTAGCAATCAGCCCCAGCATTTT. Translated, it gives CASSLGRSNQPQHF.

The chain recombines TRBV12-3 or TRBV12-4 with TRBJ2-7; 8 nucleotides match TRBD2. Trimming cost V 6 bases and J 6 bases; bases outside gene matches: 4. The CDR3 runs 12 residues. CDR3 loop: CASSNGGAEQYF. The CDR3 DNA is TGTGCCAGCAGCAACGGGGGGGCCGAGCAGTACTTC.

The rearrangement uses TRBV7-3 and TRBJ2-1; 12 nucleotides align to TRBD2. Germline V lookup: CDR1 SGHTA, CDR2 FQGTGA. This CDR3 contains 15 residues. The junction had 7 bases not matched to a gene; V was cut back by 5 bases and J by 8 bases. CDR3 sequence: CASSETSGRSYEQFF. The DNA of the CDR3 is TGTGCCAGCAGCGAGACTAGCGGGAGATCCTATGAGCAGTTCTTC.

The count of this clone is one. V and J are TRBV7-9 and TRBJ2-7; 7 bases are a match to TRBD1. The CDR3 sequence is 14 residues long. Germline CDR1 and CDR2: SEHNR and FQNEAQ (reference sequence). With 4 bases clipped from V and 2 bases from J, the junction kept 5 bases outside the gene matches. The CDR3 here is CASSSRDRAYEQYF. In DNA, the CDR3 is TGTGCCAGCAGCTCCCGGGACAGAGCCTACGAGCAGTACTTC. The full variable domain, completed using reference TRBV7-9 and TRBJ2-7, is DTGVSQNPRHKITKRGQNVTFRCDPISEHNRLYWYRQTLGQGPEFLTYFQNEAQLEKSRLLSDRFSAERPKGSFSTLEIQRTEQGDSAMYLCASSSRDRAYEQYFGPGTRLTVT.

V is TRBV6-9 and J is TRBJ2-3, with TRBD2 matching 8 bases. Germline-derived CDR1 and CDR2 are MNHGY and SVAAGI. The CDR3 covers 15 residues. Germline trimming cut 3 bases from V and 4 bases from J; bases unmatched to any gene: 6. The DNA for the CDR3 is TGTGCCAGCAGTTACGCCGGGGGGGGCGCAGATACGCAGTATTTT. It yields the protein CASSYAGGGADTQYF.

The chain couples TRBV3-1 (or the pseudogene TRBV3-2) to TRBJ2-2; the match to TRBD2 covers 7 bases. Germline V lookup: CDR1 LGHDT, CDR2 YNNKEL (reference sequence). The V gene end was trimmed by 4 bases and the J gene end by 4 bases; junction bases not matched to a gene: 12. The CDR3 is 17 residues long. DNA of the CDR3: TGTGCCAGCAGCCCGCGGGGGTGGGCCCGGGGCACCGGGGAGCTGTTTTTT. Its protein is CASSPRGWARGTGELFF.

This clone was found once. This chain joins TRBV20-1 and TRBJ2-5; 8 nucleotides agree with TRBD2. This CDR3 is 11 amino acids long. V was clipped by 6 bases and J by 5 bases; unmatched bases: 2. Germline lookup yields CDR1 DFQATT and CDR2 SNEGSKA (reference sequence). The CDR3: CSARLAETQYF. As DNA, the CDR3 is TGCAGTGCCAGACTAGCGGAGACCCAGTACTTC.

This clone was seen a handful of times. J is TRBJ2-7 and V is TRBV5-6, with a tentative D call TRBD2 (6 bases). CDR1 and CDR2 from the germline V gene are SGHDT and YYEEEE. V was trimmed by 2 bases and J by 2 bases, leaving 11 bases between them. The CDR3 runs 14 residues. The CDR3 bases are TGTGCCAGCAGCTTCGGGGGTGCCCCCTACGAGCAGTACTTC. Translation gives CASSFGGAPYEQYF.

Only a few counts were recorded for this clone. This chain uses TRBV29-1 with TRBJ2-5; D is perhaps TRBD1 (5 bases). Trimming left V 4 bases short and J 5 bases short, with 5 bases between. In germline, CDR1 is SQVTM, CDR2 ANQGSEA. CDR3 length: 10 residues. The CDR3: CSVAGETQYF. The CDR3 DNA sequence: TGCAGCGTTGCAGGGGAGACCCAGTACTTC.

The V and J genes are TRBV11-2 and TRBJ2-7; 9 bases line up with TRBD2. Unmatched junction bases numbered 8, after V lost 2 bases and J lost 0 bases. Germline V gene sequence: CDR1 SGHAT, CDR2 FQNNGV. CDR3 length: 17 amino acids. The CDR3 here is CASSLRVTSGYSYEQYF. DNA of the CDR3: TGTGCCAGCAGCTTAAGGGTGACTAGCGGCTACTCCTACGAGCAGTACTTC.

The rearrangement uses TRBV28 and TRBJ2-1, with 8 bases that match TRBD2. The germline V gene has CDR1 MDHEN and CDR2 SYDVKM. J gave up 3 bases and V 3 bases, and 4 bases lay outside the gene matches. This CDR3 contains 15 residues. The CDR3 loop reads CASSFTSGDYNEQFF. In DNA, the CDR3 is TGTGCCAGCAGTTTTACTAGCGGAGACTACAATGAGCAGTTCTTC.

The gene calls are TRBV9 and TRBJ2-7, with D tentatively TRBD1 (5 bases). The CDR3 is 16 amino acids. Germline values: CDR1 SGDLS, CDR2 YYNGEE. Trimming shortened V by 1 base and J by 7 bases, and 21 bases separated the two germline ends. CDR3 bases: TGTGCCAGCAGCGTATCCGCGGCCACCAGGGCACGGGAGCAGTACTTC. Translation: CASSVSAATRAREQYF.

This chain links TRBV29-1 with TRBJ1-4; D not certain. The CDR3 is 12 residues long. Deletions cut 7 bases from V and 6 bases from J, with 12 bases between. CDR1 is SQVTM and CDR2 is ANQGSEA in the germline V gene. CDR3 amino acids: CSAPGEDEKLFF. CDR3 nucleotides: TGCAGCGCCCCCGGGGAGGATGAAAAACTGTTTTTT.

The chain carries TRBV5-1 and TRBJ2-2; D is unresolved. From germline, CDR1 is SGHRS and CDR2 YFSETQ. V lost 1 base, J lost 4 bases, and 8 bases lay in between. The CDR3 length is 14 residues. The CDR3 sequence: CASSLSFVTGELFF. CDR3 bases: TGCGCCAGCAGCTTGTCGTTCGTCACCGGGGAGCTGTTTTTT.

About this clone: At the DNA level, this CDR3 is encoded by other sequences in the same sample as well. This chain joins TRBV18 and TRBJ2-5; 7 nucleotides line up with TRBD1. V was clipped by 0 bases and J by 2 bases; unmatched bases: 0. CDR3 length equals 14 residues. Germline lookup yields CDR1 KGHSH and CDR2 LQKENI. The CDR3 is CASSPPTGQETQYF. CDR3 sequence (DNA): TGTGCCAGCTCACCACCGACAGGGCAAGAGACCCAGTACTTC.

The J gene is TRBJ2-3, the V gene TRBV19; weak D call: TRBD2 (6 bases). The CDR3 is made up of 17 amino acids. With 5 bases removed from V and 2 bases from J, the gap between germline ends came to 20 bases. In germline, CDR1 is LNHDA, CDR2 SQIVND (reference sequence). CDR3 bases: TGTGCCAGTAGTGCGCGGGACTCCCTAACCTTCACAGATACGCAGTATTTT. Residues: CASSARDSLTFTDTQYF.

The chain joins TRBV19 to TRBJ2-7, with D perhaps matching TRBD1 (5 bases). The V end was cut by 9 bases, the J end by 0 bases, with 12 bases between. This CDR3 has 13 amino acids. Per germline, CDR1 LNHDA and CDR2 SQIVND (reference sequence). The chain's CDR3 is CASAKQASYEQYF. The CDR3 coding sequence is TGTGCCAGCGCAAAACAGGCCTCCTACGAGCAGTACTTC.

V is TRBV4-2 and J is TRBJ1-5; D not certain. Germline V gives CDR1 LGHNA, CDR2 YNFKEQ. CDR3 length equals 15 residues. Trimming shortened V by 0 bases and J by 2 bases, and 8 bases separated the two germline ends. The DNA of the CDR3 is TGTGCCAGCAGCCAAGATTGGTCAGGCAATCAGCCCCAGCATTTT. As protein: CASSQDWSGNQPQHF.

V gene TRBV29-1 combines with J gene TRBJ2-7, with 7 bases aligning to TRBD2. Per the germline V gene, CDR1 is SQVTM and CDR2 is ANQGSEA. Losses at the gene ends were 1 base for V and 5 bases for J; bases not matched to a gene: 11. CDR3 length: 15 residues. The CDR3 nucleotides read TGCAGCGTTGAAGTCCGGCGGGAGCCCCTCAACGAGCAGTACTTC. Protein product: CSVEVRREPLNEQYF.

The rearrangement uses TRBV3-1 (or the pseudogene TRBV3-2) and TRBJ1-1; the D is unclear. V gave up 3 bases and J gave up 8 bases, with 13 bases separating them. Germline V gives CDR1 LGHDT, CDR2 YNNKEL (reference sequence). The CDR3 runs to 13 residues. Here the CDR3 DNA reads TGTGCCAGCAGCCAGGCGGGTAATCCCGAAGCTTTCTTT. Protein: CASSQAGNPEAFF.

This chain joins TRBV5-4 and TRBJ2-5, with TRBD2 matching 10 bases. V lost 2 bases, J lost 5 bases, and 6 bases stayed unmatched. Germline CDR1 is SGHNT and CDR2 is YYREEE (reference sequence). This CDR3 region has 15 residues. CDR3 sequence reads: CASSLGAGGIETQYF. CDR3 DNA: TGTGCCAGCAGCTTAGGAGCGGGAGGGATTGAGACCCAGTACTTC.

This clone was recorded only once. The V call is TRBV7-9, the J call TRBJ1-4, with 7 positions matching TRBD1. The germline CDR1 and CDR2 sequences are SEHNR and FQNEAQ (reference sequence). Losses at the gene ends were 0 bases for V and 8 bases for J; bases not matched to a gene: 9. The CDR3 contains 16 residues. Here the CDR3 reads CASSLAGTAIREKLFF. The DNA of the CDR3 is TGTGCCAGCAGCTTAGCAGGGACAGCGATTCGGGAAAAACTGTTTTTT. Drawing the rest from reference TRBV7-9 and TRBJ1-4, the complete variable domain is DTGVSQNPRHKITKRGQNVTFRCDPISEHNRLYWYRQTLGQGPEFLTYFQNEAQLEKSRLLSDRFSAERPKGSFSTLEIQRTEQGDSAMYLCASSLAGTAIREKLFFGSGTQLSVL.

The genes are TRBV29-1 and TRBJ2-2; TRBD1 aligns across 7 bases. CDR3 size: 14 residues. Germline CDR1 reads SQVTM; CDR2 reads ANQGSEA. V trimming: 0 bases; J trimming: 7 bases; junction bases outside the gene matches: 5. This CDR3 is CSVEDRTGSGELFF. The DNA of the CDR3 is TGCAGCGTTGAAGATCGGACAGGAAGCGGGGAGCTGTTTTTT.

The CDR3 sequence is CASSQGLAKNIQYF. The CDR3 DNA sequence: TGTGCCAGCAGCCAAGGTCTAGCCAAAAACATTCAGTACTTC. V is TRBV3-1 (or the pseudogene TRBV3-2) and J is TRBJ2-4, with D unclear. CDR1 and CDR2 (germline): LGHDT, YNNKEL (reference sequence). CDR3 length: 14 residues. V lost 1 base to trimming and J lost 0 bases, with 4 bases between them.

In this sample, this clone turned up a few times. This chain joins TRBV19 and TRBJ2-2; 8 positions match TRBD1. The CDR3 contains 15 residues. Germline-derived CDR1 and CDR2 are LNHDA and SQIVND (reference sequence). J was trimmed by 0 bases and V by 4 bases; bases with no gene match: 1. CDR3: CASSTGGSNTGELFF. The CDR3 bases are TGTGCCAGTAGTACAGGGGGCTCGAACACCGGGGAGCTGTTTTTT. Filled out from reference TRBV19 and TRBJ2-2, the complete variable domain reads DGGITQSPKYLFRKEGQNVTLSCEQNLNHDAMYWYRQDPGQGLRLIYYSQIVNDFQKGDIAEGYSVSREKKESFPLTVTSAQKNPTAFYLCASSTGGSNTGELFFGEGSRLTVL.

This clone was counted a single time. This chain joins TRBV18 and TRBJ1-4, with 7 bases identical to TRBD1. This CDR3 has 14 amino acids. The V segment lost 0 bases and the J segment 8 bases; nucleotides outside the gene matches: 3. Germline V gene data show CDR1 as KGHSH and CDR2 as LQKENI. In DNA form, the CDR3 reads TGTGCCAGCTCACCACCTACAGGGGTCGAAAAACTGTTTTTT. Protein sequence: CASSPPTGVEKLFF.